One T cell receptor (beta chain) is described in this entry. These data come from a study of blood T cell repertoires in COVID-19. Across the whole study: The study drew acute and convalescent COVID-19 samples from the United States, Italy and Spain.

Original processing methods: It was from reference gene primer amplification that nucleated cell counts were estimated. The data were produced by immunoSEQ multiplex PCR, yet TCRdb's version contains in-frame clones alone and is incomplete. V and J calls and clone size are copied from that table; D and trimming were computed from the DNA. This table holds about 250,000 clones, 65% to 90% found once. The study drew participants aged roughly 18 to 95 years from 20 to 30 US areas. The sequence derives from a woman in her 50s with acute COVID-19. Sequenced material: PBMCs or T cells enriched from blood (not recorded which).

The CDR3 region has the DNA TGTGCCAGCAGCCGGACTGGAGAAAAACTGTTTTTT. It codes for CASSRTGEKLFF. This rearrangement joins TRBV12-3 or TRBV12-4 to TRBJ1-4; D is unresolved. V lost 6 bases to trimming and J lost 8 bases, with 10 bases between them. The CDR3 has 12 residues.